This T cell receptor (beta chain) was recorded in a study of T-cell memory formation after mild COVID-19. Study in general: Each donor largely had its own TCR clusters. General study points: Memory cells collected pre-infection included some clones that later responded, suggesting cross-reactive memory joined. Unconfirmed was the SARS-CoV-2 specificity of second-wave clones that peaked on day 37.

TCRdb used MiXCR to reprocess the 5' RACE reads, holding one entry per CDR3 protein. Of approximately 500,000 distinct CDR3 sequences listed, roughly 25% were seen once; the top ten hold roughly an eighth. Concerning this clonotype itself: Its antigen is unknown.

This sequence originates from an adult woman who had mild COVID-19 (a few samples of this study predate the infection). Cell type and time point are not known. The sample comprised PBMCs or a T cell subset sorted from them (not recorded which).

The CDR3 coding sequence is TGTGCCATCATCGGGCAAGTCAGCGGGAGGGTTTCAGAGACCCAGTACTTC. Its translation is CAIIGQVSGRVSETQYF. J is TRBJ2-5 and V is TRBV10-3; 10 bases agree with TRBD2. The germline V gene encodes CDR1 ENHRY and CDR2 SYGVKD. CDR3 length: 17 residues. The V and J ends lost 7 bases and 4 bases, in that order; junction bases with no gene match: 15.